This is a list of T cell receptor beta chains from one sample in a study of blood T cell repertoires in COVID-19. Measured with immunoSEQ multiplex PCR; TCRdb has only the in-frame clones, and not every one. The sample consists of around 60,000 clones, approximately 90% of them appearing once. Sequences were obtained from peripheral blood. The receptors were sampled from a human donor with active COVID-19. The donor label of this sample is uncertain. The CDR3 runs from the conserved cysteine through the conserved F or W. Fields, in order: CDR3 protein, CDR3 DNA, D gene, V gene, J gene, clone size. A D gene is named only where the DNA matches it firmly. The listing skips clone size in some rows; elsewhere it reads once, few, many or a size class.

CASSQEVARADTQYF	TGTGCCAGCAGCCAAGAGGTAGCGAGGGCAGATACGCAGTATTTT	NA	TRBV3-1/TRBV3-2	TRBJ2-3	once
CASSLARRLAGVYEQFF	TGTGCCAGCAGCTTAGCGCGGCGCCTAGCGGGAGTCTATGAGCAGTTCTTC	TRBD2	TRBV7-8	TRBJ2-1	NA
CASSLGAGREYF	TGTGCCAGCAGCTTGGGGGCGGGGAGGGAGTACTTC	TRBD2	TRBV5-6	TRBJ2-7	NA
CASSLGRGLENYSNQPQHF	TGTGCCAGCAGCTTAGGGCGGGGGCTTGAAAATTATAGCAATCAGCCCCAGCATTTT	NA	TRBV11-3	TRBJ1-5	NA
CASSSQGSGVVAGELFF	TGTGCCAGCAGCTCGCAGGGTAGCGGGGTAGTTGCCGGGGAGCTGTTTTTT	TRBD2	TRBV5-4	TRBJ2-2	NA
CATAGIYNEQFF	TGTGCCACCGCCGGGATTTACAATGAGCAGTTCTTC	NA	TRBV24-1	TRBJ2-1	NA
CASSQAAAGIGNTIYF	TGTGCCAGCAGCCAAGCGGCGGCGGGGATAGGAAACACCATATATTTT	NA	TRBV3-1/TRBV3-2	TRBJ1-3	few
CASSPLIGRGGTGELFF	TGTGCCAGCAGTCCTCTAATTGGTCGGGGGGGCACCGGGGAGCTGTTTTTT	TRBD2	TRBV28	TRBJ2-2	NA
CASSLAQLANYGYTF	TGTGCCAGCAGCTTAGCGCAGCTAGCTAACTATGGCTACACCTTC	NA	TRBV7-9	TRBJ1-2	NA
CASSQQLAGVREQYF	TGCGCCAGCAGCCAACAACTAGCGGGAGTTCGCGAGCAGTACTTC	TRBD2	TRBV4-1	TRBJ2-7	NA
CASSLAGAGSYEQYF	TGTGCCAGCAGCTTGGCGGGAGCTGGTTCCTACGAGCAGTACTTC	NA	TRBV5-5	TRBJ2-7	NA
CASSLWASTDTQYF	TGCGCCAGCAGCTTGTGGGCCAGCACAGATACGCAGTATTTT	NA	TRBV5-1	TRBJ2-3	NA
CASRGGQGFNGNTIYF	TGTGCCAGCAGGGGAGGACAGGGTTTTAATGGAAACACCATATATTTT	TRBD1	TRBV11-2	TRBJ1-3	NA
CASSYGVGQGETEAFF	TGTGCCAGCAGTTACGGAGTCGGGCAGGGGGAAACTGAAGCTTTCTTT	TRBD1	TRBV6-6	TRBJ1-1	once
CASSLAAAGGLTGELFF	TGTGCCAGCAGTTTAGCGGCGGCGGGGGGGTTAACCGGGGAGCTGTTTTTT	TRBD2	TRBV11-2	TRBJ2-2	NA
CASSRSSYNEQFF	TGTGCCAGCAGTCGCAGCTCCTACAATGAGCAGTTCTTC	NA	TRBV27	TRBJ2-1	NA
CATSRDIRDGIQYF	TGTGCCACCAGCAGAGATATTCGGGATGGCATTCAGTACTTC	NA	TRBV15	TRBJ2-4	NA
CASSLLQGLYF	TGTGCCAGCAGCTTACTACAGGGGTTGTACTTC	TRBD1	TRBV7-9	TRBJ2-4	NA
CASSLSGGKRGYTF	TGTGCCAGCAGTTTATCGGGGGGTAAAAGGGGCTACACCTTC	NA	TRBV27	TRBJ1-2	NA